This TCR beta chain originates from a study of cytomegalovirus exposure and HLA in healthy donors. In the study overall: The 666 first-cohort repertoires shared a platform with the approximately 120 validation repertoires, as reported in a later analysis.

The CDR3 is 16 amino acids. The V gene lost 3 bases and the J gene lost 0 bases, with 9 bases spanning the gap. The germline CDR1 and CDR2 sequences are LGHNA and YNFKEQ. As regards this clone: As yet, its antigen is unknown.

The method was immunoSEQ multiplex PCR; TCRdb's version includes in-frame clones alone and lacks a portion of them. This table holds 90,000 to 150,000 clones, roughly 88% found once. The study, taken as a whole, reports: One later analysis, an examination of the roughly 130 validation repertoires, found that first-cohort TCR clusters tended to co-occur in them.

This TCR was sampled from a woman under 30 in good health and CMV-seropositive. The sample taken for sequencing was PBMCs. The chain couples TRBV4-2 to TRBJ2-6, with a tentative D call TRBD2 (5 bases). CDR3 loop: CASSQGGPSGANVLTF. The CDR3 bases are TGTGCCAGCAGCCAGGGCGGGCCCTCTGGGGCCAACGTCCTGACTTTC.